These 24 T cell receptor beta chains were sequenced from one sample in a study of blood T cell repertoires in COVID-19. TCRdb keeps only in-frame clones here, not all; method: immunoSEQ multiplex PCR. The table includes about 85,000 clones, around 80% detected once. Input material: peripheral blood. The receptors were sampled from a woman older than 75 with acute or convalescent COVID-19.

The CDR3 here is CSASQGNTIYF. DNA for the CDR3: TGCAGTGCTAGCCAGGGAAACACCATATATTTT. The gene calls are TRBV20-1 and TRBJ1-3, with D uncertain. Trimming shortened V by 3 bases and J by 4 bases, and 4 bases separated the two germline ends. The CDR3 consists of 11 residues. Germline V lookup: CDR1 DFQATT, CDR2 SNEGSKA (reference sequence).

The chain carries TRBV19 and TRBJ2-6; 7 bases match TRBD1. The CDR3 runs to 17 residues. The germline CDR1 and CDR2 sequences are LNHDA and SQIVND (reference sequence). Germline trimming cut 5 bases from V and 0 bases from J; bases unmatched to any gene: 7. The CDR3 sequence is CASSPPTGRSGANVLTF. Written as DNA, the CDR3 is TGTGCCAGTAGTCCCCCGACAGGGCGCTCTGGGGCCAACGTCCTGACTTTC.

The chain carries TRBV19 and TRBJ2-7, with 10 positions matching TRBD1. This CDR3 region has 16 residues. Trimming cost V 5 bases and J 3 bases; bases outside gene matches: 10. Germline V gene lookup returns CDR1 LNHDA and CDR2 SQIVND (reference sequence). CDR3 region: CASSAKPGTGVYEQYF. Written as DNA, the CDR3 is TGTGCCAGTAGTGCGAAGCCCGGGACAGGGGTCTACGAGCAGTACTTC.

There are a few counts of this clone. This chain joins TRBV5-1 and TRBJ1-2; TRBD1 is a possible D gene (5 bases). Germline V CDR1 and CDR2: SGHRS, YFSETQ. This CDR3 is 13 amino acids long. With 5 bases removed from V and 8 bases from J, the gap between germline ends came to 16 bases. The CDR3 here is CASSAGGGRGYTF. The CDR3 DNA sequence: TGCGCCAGCAGTGCGGGGGGAGGACGAGGCTACACCTTC.

There are a few counts of this clone. CDR3 in amino acids: CASSQGNQPQHF. The CDR3 DNA is TGTGCCAGCAGTCAGGGGAATCAGCCCCAGCATTTT. V gene TRBV2 combines with J gene TRBJ1-5; maybe TRBD1 (6 bases). The CDR3 covers 12 residues. V lost 5 bases, J lost 4 bases, and 6 bases lay in between. Germline V gene data show CDR1 as SNHLY and CDR2 as FYNNEI. Variable domain in full (rest from reference TRBV2 and TRBJ1-5): EPEVTQTPSHQVTQMGQEVILRCVPISNHLYFYWYRQILGQKVEFLVSFYNNEISEKSEIFDDQFSVERPDGSNFTLKIRSTKLEDSAMYFCASSQGNQPQHFGDGTRLSIL.

This chain connects TRBV28 to TRBJ2-7, with 7 bases lining up with TRBD2. The V gene's germline CDR1 is MDHEN and CDR2 SYDVKM. Unmatched junction bases numbered 9, after V lost 4 bases and J lost 0 bases. This CDR3 spans 16 amino acids. In DNA form, the CDR3 reads TGTGCCAGCAGTTCCTATCTAGCGGAGGCCTCCTACGAGCAGTACTTC. Amino acid sequence: CASSSYLAEASYEQYF.

This chain connects TRBV14 to TRBJ1-5, with D possibly TRBD1 on 5 matching bases. This CDR3 is built from 13 residues. Germline CDR1 reads SGHDN; CDR2 reads FVKESK. The V and J ends lost 5 bases and 4 bases respectively, with 9 bases between them. CDR3: CASSARQNQPQHF. The CDR3 nucleotides are TGTGCCAGCAGCGCACGACAGAATCAGCCCCAGCATTTT.

V gene TRBV19 combines with J gene TRBJ1-1, with D perhaps TRBD1 (6 bases). Trimming shortened V by 7 bases and J by 10 bases, and 22 bases separated the two germline ends. In germline, CDR1 is LNHDA, CDR2 SQIVND (reference sequence). This CDR3 is 14 amino acids long. In nucleotides, the CDR3 is TGTGCCAGTACCCAAACCGGGGGGGGCTATGGAGCTTTCTTT. Protein: CASTQTGGGYGAFF.

The chain combines TRBV30 with TRBJ2-2; 11 positions agree with TRBD1. This CDR3 is 16 amino acids long. The junction had 9 bases not matched to a gene; V was cut back by 4 bases and J by 5 bases. Germline CDR1 GTSNPN, CDR2 SVGIG (reference sequence). The CDR3 sequence: CAWKQGDRGTTGELFF. DNA of the CDR3: TGTGCCTGGAAACAAGGGGACAGGGGGACGACCGGGGAGCTGTTTTTT.

CDR3 bases: TGTGCCAGCAGGAGACAGGGGGCTGATGAAAAACTGTTTTTT. The encoded protein is CASRRQGADEKLFF. The rearrangement uses TRBV2 and TRBJ1-4; TRBD1 matches 10 bases. In germline, CDR1 is SNHLY, CDR2 FYNNEI. With V trimmed by 6 bases and J by 6 bases, 4 bases remained unmatched. The length of the CDR3 is 14 residues.

The chain employs TRBV14 and TRBJ1-4; the match to TRBD1 covers 8 bases. Germline CDR1 is SGHDN and CDR2 is FVKESK. The CDR3 totals 17 residues. With V trimmed by 3 bases and J by 12 bases, 18 bases remained unmatched. The CDR3 DNA sequence: TGTGCCAGCAGCCATGCGAAACCGGGACAGGTAATAAGAGAACTGTTTTTT. Residues: CASSHAKPGQVIRELFF.

The chain links TRBV9 to TRBJ2-3, with D uncertain. CDR1 is SGDLS and CDR2 is YYNGEE in the germline V gene. CDR3 length: 14 amino acids. Trimming cost V 1 base and J 2 bases, with 8 bases left between them. The CDR3 nucleotides read TGTGCCAGCAGCGTAATGCCCTACACAGATACGCAGTATTTT. This sequence encodes CASSVMPYTDTQYF.

The V call is TRBV7-9, the J call TRBJ2-5, with 9 bases fitting TRBD1. Trimming removed 5 bases from V and 3 bases from J; junction bases left unmatched: 13. This CDR3 spans 17 amino acids. Germline values: CDR1 SEHNR, CDR2 FQNEAQ (reference sequence). The CDR3 loop is CASSPSRGTGTKETQYF. CDR3 nucleotides: TGTGCCAGCAGCCCTAGTAGGGGGACAGGGACGAAAGAGACCCAGTACTTC.

This sequence joins TRBV7-2 and TRBJ2-2; the match to TRBD2 covers 10 bases. The CDR3 is made up of 16 amino acids. Germline V gene sequence: CDR1 SGHTA, CDR2 FQGNSA. Trimming took 5 bases from V and 7 from J; bases not matched to a gene: 10. The CDR3 DNA sequence: TGTGCCAGCAGCGGACGGGCTAGCGGGAGAATCGGGGAGCTGTTTTTT. Protein: CASSGRASGRIGELFF.

The chain is built from TRBV18 and TRBJ2-2; TRBD1 aligns across 10 bases. Looked up from germline, CDR1 is KGHSH and CDR2 is LQKENI. The CDR3 covers 19 residues. V shed 6 bases and J 0 bases; nucleotides not matched to a gene: 13. The DNA of the CDR3 is TGTGCCAGCTCCCCCGGGACAGGGGCCTTGGCGACGAACACCGGGGAGCTGTTTTTT. It yields the protein CASSPGTGALATNTGELFF.

This sequence joins TRBV10-1 and TRBJ2-3, with D tentatively TRBD1 (5 bases). The CDR3 has 15 amino acids. Per the germline V gene, CDR1 is WNHNN and CDR2 is SYGVQD (reference sequence). Trimming cost V 6 bases and J 0 bases, with 13 bases left between them. The CDR3 DNA is TGCGCCAGCAGGTTGACAGTCTCTAGCACAGATACGCAGTATTTT. It is translated as CASRLTVSSTDTQYF.

The rearrangement uses TRBV10-2 and TRBJ2-3; 14 bases are shared with TRBD2. The CDR3 runs 14 residues. CDR1 is WSHSY, CDR2 SAAADI, per germline. The V segment lost 8 bases and the J segment 3 bases; nucleotides outside the gene matches: 1. In DNA, the CDR3 is TGCGCCAGCCGGACTAGCGGGGGGACAGATACGCAGTATTTT. As protein: CASRTSGGTDTQYF.

The chain uses TRBV10-1 and TRBJ2-2; 7 positions agree with TRBD1. CDR1 is WNHNN and CDR2 is SYGVQD in the germline V gene (reference sequence). V was pared by 6 bases and J by 0 bases, with 1 base of the junction left unmatched. The CDR3 loop spans 14 amino acids. The CDR3 DNA is TGCGCCAGCAGAGACAGGGCGAACACCGGGGAGCTGTTTTTT. It codes for CASRDRANTGELFF.

Worth noting for this clone: Compared with germline, one end of the junction differs, possibly owing to a read error. The genes are TRBV3-1 (or the pseudogene TRBV3-2) and TRBJ2-1, with 10 nucleotides matching TRBD2. Per the germline V gene, CDR1 is LGHDT and CDR2 is YNNKEL (reference sequence). CDR3 length equals 15 residues. The CDR3 loop is CASSEEGLALNEQFF. The CDR3 nucleotides read TGTGCCAGCAGCGAAGAGGGACTAGCGTTAAATGAGCAGTTCTTC.

The rearrangement uses TRBV5-4 and TRBJ2-1, with D possibly matching TRBD1 (5 bases). Germline V gives CDR1 SGHNT, CDR2 YYREEE (reference sequence). Trimming took 1 base from V and 5 from J, leaving 13 bases between them. The CDR3 sequence is 15 residues long. CDR3 region: CASSLKTVTDNEQFF. The CDR3 DNA reads as TGTGCCAGCAGCTTGAAGACAGTTACTGACAATGAGCAGTTCTTC.

The chain recombines TRBV4-1 with TRBJ1-6; TRBD1 aligns across 9 bases. The CDR3 spans 17 residues. Per the germline V gene, CDR1 is MGHRA and CDR2 is YSYEKL. With V trimmed by 3 bases and J by 6 bases, 9 bases remained unmatched. The CDR3 DNA is TGCGCCAGCAGCCAGGGAACAGGGGGCATGAGTAATTCACCCCTCCACTTT. Translated, it gives CASSQGTGGMSNSPLHF.

For the CDR3, the DNA is TGCGCCAGCAGCTTGGGGGAGACCGGGGAGCTGTTTTTT. This gives the protein CASSLGETGELFF. This chain joins TRBV5-1 and TRBJ2-2, with a tentative D call TRBD2 (5 bases). V lost 0 bases and J lost 5, with 5 bases in between. Germline CDR1 and CDR2: SGHRS and YFSETQ. The CDR3 has 13 amino acids.

The V call is TRBV15, the J call TRBJ1-4, with 8 positions matching TRBD1. Germline V CDR1 and CDR2: LNHNV, YYDKDF (reference sequence). Unmatched junction bases numbered 14, after V lost 5 bases and J lost 6 bases. The CDR3 runs 17 residues. The CDR3 loop reads CATSGGPRQGRDEKLFF. The CDR3 coding sequence is TGTGCCACCAGCGGGGGGCCGAGACAGGGGAGGGATGAAAAACTGTTTTTT.

V gene TRBV5-5 combines with J gene TRBJ2-7, with TRBD2 as a possible D gene (7 bases). CDR3 length: 14 amino acids. Germline assignment: CDR1 SGHKS and CDR2 YYEKEE (reference sequence). V lost 1 base, J lost 3 bases, and 11 bases lay in between. CDR3: CASSLRGADYEQYF. CDR3 sequence (DNA): TGTGCCAGCAGCTTGCGGGGGGCGGACTACGAGCAGTACTTC.